This T cell receptor beta chain was profiled in a study of low-dose radiotherapy and immunotherapy resistance in tumors. TRAV- and TRBV-specific primers were used for first-strand cDNA, which covered alpha and beta chains. A roughly 20-cycle PCR with a constant-region primer and V-primer adapter amplified TCRs. TCRdb re-analysed the reads in MiXCR, keeping a single row per CDR3 protein. There are tens of thousands of distinct CDR3 sequences in the sample; under 20% occur only once, and 5.9% lies in the top ten. Time point indicated: before trial treatment. CDR3 size: 12 residues. Trimming took off 0 bases at V and 10 bases at J, with 9 bases between the two ends. CDR1 SGHRS and CDR2 YFSETQ come from the germline V gene.

V and J are TRBV5-1 and TRBJ2-3; unclear D gene. The specimen was PBMCs, collected before treatment. This TCR was recovered from a male donor with prostate cancer. The CDR3 bases are TGCGCCAGCAGCTTGGGTCGGCAGGCGCAGTATTTT. Protein sequence: CASSLGRQAQYF. Supplemented by reference TRBV5-1 and TRBJ2-3, the full variable domain reads KAGVTQTPRYLIKTRGQQVTLSCSPISGHRSVSWYQQTPGQGLQFLFEYFSETQRNKGNFPGRFSGRQFSNSRSEMNVSTLELGDSALYLCASSLGRQAQYFGPGTRLTVL.